This T cell receptor beta chain was recovered during a study of CD8 T cells in ankylosing spondylitis. General study points: The clones that were linked to disease were reported to be significantly enriched in matched synovial fluid samples from ankylosing spondylitis patients.

Of note for this clonotype: Its specificity is not known.

Each TCR beta library was made by quantitative 5'-RACE that incorporated molecular barcodes. In TCRdb, the 5' RACE reads were re-called with MiXCR into one record per CDR3 protein. The sample contains roughly 130,000 distinct CDR3 sequences, roughly 8.8% of which appear only once. V lost 3 bases to trimming and J lost 0 bases, with 15 bases between them. Germline CDR1 reads DFQATT; CDR2 reads SNEGSKA (reference sequence). This CDR3 is 16 amino acids long. The J gene is TRBJ1-3, the V gene TRBV20-1; no clear D. This TCR was sampled from a male donor with ankylosing spondylitis or in good health (not recorded which). Sequenced input: blood, either unsorted or a sorted T cell fraction (not recorded which). The CDR3 nucleotides read TGCAGTGCTAGGGCGATCCAGGCGACCTCTGGAAACACCATATATTTT. Amino acids: CSARAIQATSGNTIYF.